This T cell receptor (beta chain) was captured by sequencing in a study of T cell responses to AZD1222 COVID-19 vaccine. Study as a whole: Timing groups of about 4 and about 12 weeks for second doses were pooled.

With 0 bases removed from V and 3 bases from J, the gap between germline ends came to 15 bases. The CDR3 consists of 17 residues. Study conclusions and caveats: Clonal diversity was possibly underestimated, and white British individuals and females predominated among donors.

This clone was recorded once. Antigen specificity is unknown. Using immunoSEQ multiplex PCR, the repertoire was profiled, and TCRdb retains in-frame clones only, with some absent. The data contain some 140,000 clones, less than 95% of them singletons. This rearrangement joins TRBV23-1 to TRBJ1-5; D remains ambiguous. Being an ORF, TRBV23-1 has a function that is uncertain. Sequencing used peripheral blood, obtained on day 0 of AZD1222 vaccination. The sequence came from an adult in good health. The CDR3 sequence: CASSQSARLAPNQPQHF. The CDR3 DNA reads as TGCGCCAGCAGTCAATCGGCGAGATTGGCCCCCAATCAGCCCCAGCATTTT.